Presented here are 32 T cell receptor beta chains from one specimen sequenced in a study of OX40 agonist ivuxolimab in advanced cancers. Library method: the immunoSEQ multiplex PCR assay. TCRdb took this table from immuneACCESS and kept in-frame rearrangements with V and J called. Such tables lack part of the clones; where checked against another copy, unresolved V genes explain under half of the gap, and the rest is unexplained. This sample comprises approximately 68,000 clones, almost 90% of them detected only once. The top ten constitute 0.7% to 1% of the sample. The sequenced sample was CD4+ or CD8+ T cells sorted from blood, obtained in a trial of the OX40 agonist ivuxolimab. The receptors originated from an adult with an advanced solid tumor such as melanoma, head and neck, liver or kidney cancer.

The genes are TRBV6-1 and TRBJ1-1, with unresolved D. Germline V CDR1 and CDR2: MNHNS, SASEGT. V was trimmed by 5 bases and J by 11 bases, leaving 21 bases between them. There are 14 residues in the CDR3. CDR3 sequence: CASSLKPEVPSAFF. For the CDR3, the DNA is TGTGCCAGCAGTCTTAAACCGGAGGTGCCGTCGGCTTTCTTT.

The V and J genes are TRBV12-5 and TRBJ2-2, with TRBD1 identical over 9 bases. V lost 0 bases to trimming and J lost 4 bases; unmatched junction nucleotides: 0. This CDR3 spans 15 amino acids. CDR1 and CDR2 from the germline V gene are LGHNT and FRNRAP. The CDR3 region is CASGLVTGGTGELFF. In DNA form, the CDR3 reads TGTGCTAGTGGTTTGGTGACAGGGGGCACCGGGGAGCTGTTTTTT.

This clone has more than one count but fewer than ten. The V gene is TRBV7-8, the J gene TRBJ2-7, with 7 bases lining up with TRBD1. Germline CDR1 reads SGHVS; CDR2 reads FQNEAQ. Unmatched junction bases numbered 6, after V lost 0 bases and J lost 4 bases. This CDR3 contains 15 residues. This CDR3 reads CASSLARQGTYEQYF. The CDR3 DNA is TGTGCCAGCAGCTTAGCGAGACAGGGAACTTACGAGCAGTACTTC.

The rearrangement uses TRBV6-5 and TRBJ2-7, with D tentatively TRBD2 (5 bases). From germline, CDR1 is MNHEY and CDR2 SVGAGI. V gave up 3 bases and J gave up 2 bases, with 11 bases separating them. CDR3 size: 14 residues. CDR3 bases: TGTGCCAGCAGTTATTTCGGGAACACCTACGAGCAGTACTTC. This translates into CASSYFGNTYEQYF.

This chain links TRBV25-1 with TRBJ2-2; D ambiguous. The CDR3 has 16 residues. Germline lookup yields CDR1 MGHDK and CDR2 SYGVNS. The ends were cut back, 4 bases at V and 0 bases at J, with 12 bases in the middle. CDR3 nucleotides: TGTGCCAGCAGTGCCCGGACCGGAGCGAACACCGGGGAGCTGTTTTTT. Its protein product is CASSARTGANTGELFF.

The chain uses TRBV6-5 and TRBJ2-5; 14 nucleotides line up with TRBD2. V trimming: 6 bases; J trimming: 5 bases; junction bases outside the gene matches: 5. This CDR3 is 15 amino acids long. Germline V gene data show CDR1 as MNHEY and CDR2 as SVGAGI. CDR3 residues: CASRRTSGRRETQYF. For the CDR3, the DNA is TGTGCCAGCAGAAGGACTAGCGGGAGGAGGGAGACCCAGTACTTC.

The chain is built from TRBV18 and TRBJ1-3; no clear D. The V gene's germline CDR1 is KGHSH and CDR2 LQKENI. The CDR3 runs to 13 residues. V shed 0 bases and J shed 2 bases, with 2 bases lying between them. The CDR3 here is CASSPPPGNTIYF. The CDR3 bases are TGTGCCAGCTCACCACCGCCTGGAAACACCATATATTTT.

This chain's CDR3 is CASSLRPDGLTYEQYF. The CDR3 coding sequence is TGTGCCAGCAGTTTAAGGCCCGACGGTCTCACCTACGAGCAGTACTTC. This rearrangement joins TRBV27 to TRBJ2-7; D gene ambiguous. V was clipped by 2 bases and J by 2 bases, with 16 bases between them. CDR3 length equals 16 residues. Germline CDR1 and CDR2: MNHEY and SMNVEV (reference sequence).

The rearrangement uses TRBV4-1 and TRBJ1-3, with D tentatively TRBD1 (6 bases). The CDR3 is made up of 18 amino acids. V was trimmed by 0 bases and J by 0 bases, leaving 15 bases between them. Germline loops: CDR1 MGHRA, CDR2 YSYEKL. CDR3 region: CASSQDPGGLSSGNTIYF. In DNA, the CDR3 is TGCGCCAGCAGCCAAGATCCGGGGGGCCTAAGCTCTGGAAACACCATATATTTT.

The CDR3 loop is CASSINEASGTGELFF. CDR3 nucleotide sequence: TGTGCCAGTAGTATAAATGAGGCTAGCGGGACCGGGGAGCTGTTTTTT. The gene calls are TRBV19 and TRBJ2-2; 8 bases align to TRBD2. The V and J ends lost 2 bases and 5 bases, in that order; junction bases with no gene match: 7. CDR3 length: 16 residues. Germline V gene lookup returns CDR1 LNHDA and CDR2 SQIVND (reference sequence). Supplemented by reference TRBV19 and TRBJ2-2, the full variable domain reads DGGITQSPKYLFRKEGQNVTLSCEQNLNHDAMYWYRQDPGQGLRLIYYSQIVNDFQKGDIAEGYSVSREKKESFPLTVTSAQKNPTAFYLCASSINEASGTGELFFGEGSRLTVL.

The chain links TRBV7-9 to TRBJ1-2, with TRBD1 identical over 8 bases. The CDR3 is 13 residues long. J gave up 5 bases and V 5 bases, and 4 bases lay outside the gene matches. CDR1 is SEHNR and CDR2 is FQNEAQ in the germline V gene (reference sequence). CDR3 residues: CASSQGQGYGYTF. The DNA of the CDR3 is TGTGCCAGCAGCCAAGGACAGGGTTATGGCTACACCTTC.

The chain links TRBV4-1 to TRBJ2-1; 9 bases fit TRBD1. Germline-derived CDR1 and CDR2 are MGHRA and YSYEKL. The J segment lost 5 bases and the V segment lost 6 bases, leaving 11 bases of the junction unmatched. The CDR3 covers 16 residues. DNA of the CDR3: TGCGCCAGCAGTTTCGTACAGGGGGCCGTAAACAATGAGCAGTTCTTC. Translating gives CASSFVQGAVNNEQFF.

The V call is TRBV2, the J call TRBJ1-1; a possible D gene is TRBD1 (5 bases). The V gene lost 6 bases and the J gene lost 3 bases, with 14 bases spanning the gap. Per the germline V gene, CDR1 is SNHLY and CDR2 is FYNNEI. The CDR3 is made up of 14 amino acids. The CDR3 here is CASSPEQAYTEAFF. CDR3 nucleotides: TGTGCCAGCAGCCCAGAACAGGCCTACACTGAAGCTTTCTTT.

This chain connects TRBV7-9 to TRBJ2-7, with 8 bases matching TRBD1. Looked up from germline, CDR1 is SEHNR and CDR2 is FQNEAQ (reference sequence). This CDR3 has 15 amino acids. The V gene end was trimmed by 4 bases and the J gene end by 5 bases; junction bases not matched to a gene: 10. CDR3: CASSSSWTGPDEQYF. The CDR3 DNA sequence: TGTGCCAGCAGCTCCTCTTGGACAGGGCCCGACGAGCAGTACTTC.

This clone was seen just once. The V gene is TRBV15, the J gene TRBJ1-1; D call uncertain. The CDR3 is made up of 16 amino acids. Looked up from germline, CDR1 is LNHNV and CDR2 is YYDKDF (reference sequence). The V end was cut by 0 bases, the J end by 7 bases, with 18 bases between. The chain's CDR3 is CATSRDRIWVKGEAFF. The CDR3 DNA is TGTGCCACCAGCAGAGACCGGATATGGGTGAAGGGTGAAGCTTTCTTT.

V and J are TRBV19 and TRBJ2-7; 8 nucleotides agree with TRBD1. J gave up 0 bases and V 5 bases, and 9 bases lay outside the gene matches. The germline gives CDR1 LNHDA, CDR2 SQIVND (reference sequence). The CDR3 contains 16 residues. The CDR3 sequence: CASSGPGGRSSYEQYF. CDR3 nucleotides: TGTGCCAGTAGTGGCCCAGGGGGCAGGAGCTCCTACGAGCAGTACTTC.

The chain joins TRBV5-6 to TRBJ1-2, with D perhaps matching TRBD1 (6 bases). The CDR3 has 15 residues. Germline-derived CDR1 and CDR2 are SGHDT and YYEEEE. Between the trimmed V and J ends, which lost 4 bases and 2 bases, there was a span of 15 bases. The chain's CDR3 is CASSLRAGGNYGYTF. For the CDR3, the DNA is TGTGCCAGCAGCCTCCGGGCTGGGGGCAACTATGGCTACACCTTC.

For this clone: Distinct nucleotide sequences in the sample also encode this CDR3. This chain links TRBV7-9 with TRBJ2-7; D call uncertain. The germline CDR1 and CDR2 sequences are SEHNR and FQNEAQ (reference sequence). Between the trimmed V and J ends, which lost 5 bases and 0 bases, there was a span of 5 bases. The length of the CDR3 is 12 residues. CDR3 DNA: TGTGCCAGCAGCCTTGGCTCCTACGAGCAGTACTTC. Its translation is CASSLGSYEQYF. The variable domain in full, with the rest retrieved from reference TRBV7-9 and TRBJ2-7, is DTGVSQNPRHKITKRGQNVTFRCDPISEHNRLYWYRQTLGQGPEFLTYFQNEAQLEKSRLLSDRFSAERPKGSFSTLEIQRTEQGDSAMYLCASSLGSYEQYFGPGTRLTVT.

The table lists this clone with a count of one. The CDR3 loop is CASSQARIYGYTF. CDR3 in DNA: TGTGCCAGCAGCCAAGCCAGGATCTATGGCTACACCTTC. This rearrangement joins TRBV7-2 to TRBJ1-2, with D uncertain. Germline CDR1 reads SGHTA; CDR2 reads FQGNSA. This CDR3 spans 13 amino acids. V lost 5 bases and J lost 4, with 11 bases in between.

This clone was detected once. The DNA for the CDR3 is TGCGCCAGCAGCCAAGATGAGGGGGCCGGAAACACCATATATTTT. Protein: CASSQDEGAGNTIYF. The chain joins TRBV4-1 to TRBJ1-3, with 7 bases that match TRBD1. CDR3 length: 15 residues. Trimming cost V 0 bases and J 4 bases; bases outside gene matches: 3. The germline gives CDR1 MGHRA, CDR2 YSYEKL.

V is TRBV10-3 and J is TRBJ2-1, with D perhaps TRBD1 or TRBD2 (5 bases each). V was cut by 3 bases and J by 0 bases, with 12 bases left in between. Germline CDR1 ENHRY, CDR2 SYGVKD. The CDR3 extends over 16 amino acids. The chain's CDR3 is CAISDRGDSSYNEQFF. DNA of the CDR3: TGTGCCATCAGTGACCGAGGGGATAGCTCCTACAATGAGCAGTTCTTC.

This clone showed up just once. The gene calls are TRBV6-6 and TRBJ2-5; 9 bases fit TRBD2. The CDR3 loop spans 16 amino acids. CDR1 is MNHNY, CDR2 SVGAGI, per germline (reference sequence). V lost 2 bases, J lost 1 base, and 5 bases stayed unmatched. The CDR3 protein is CASSYPNSGSQETQYF. CDR3 DNA: TGTGCCAGCAGTTACCCTAATAGCGGGAGCCAAGAGACCCAGTACTTC.

The chain couples TRBV7-2 to TRBJ2-3; D is unresolved. Germline V gene lookup returns CDR1 SGHTA and CDR2 FQGNSA. V lost 1 base to trimming and J lost 0 bases, with 8 bases between them. This CDR3 has 15 residues. The CDR3 is CASSLGLASTDTQYF. The CDR3 region has the DNA TGTGCCAGCAGCTTAGGTCTCGCTAGCACAGATACGCAGTATTTT.

J is TRBJ1-1 and V is TRBV11-2, with TRBD1 identical over 7 bases. Unmatched junction bases numbered 10, after V lost 5 bases and J lost 7 bases. The CDR3 totals 14 residues. CDR1 SGHAT and CDR2 FQNNGV come from the germline V gene. The CDR3, as DNA: TGTGCCAGCAGCATAGCACAGGGGCTTGGTGAAGCTTTCTTT. Translation gives CASSIAQGLGEAFF.

The CDR3, as DNA: TGTGCCAGTAGCCTAACAGGGTCAGCGGCTGTTCAGCCCCAGCATTTT. Protein: CASSLTGSAAVQPQHF. This rearrangement joins TRBV19 to TRBJ1-5, with D perhaps TRBD1 (6 bases). The CDR3 has 16 amino acids. Trimming pared 6 bases from V and 6 bases from J, leaving 21 bases between. The germline CDR1 and CDR2 sequences are LNHDA and SQIVND (reference sequence).

This rearrangement joins TRBV7-9 to TRBJ2-3; 12 bases are shared with TRBD2. The germline V gene encodes CDR1 SEHNR and CDR2 FQNEAQ (reference sequence). Trimming at V came to 3 bases and at J to 8 bases, leaving 6 bases not matched to a gene. The CDR3 length is 15 residues. This CDR3 is CASSFPSGRAGTQYF. CDR3 sequence (DNA): TGTGCCAGCAGCTTTCCTAGCGGGAGGGCCGGTACGCAGTATTTT.

In this sample, this clone turned up a few times. This chain uses TRBV5-6 with TRBJ2-6; the match to TRBD1 covers 7 bases. Germline-derived CDR1 and CDR2 are SGHDT and YYEEEE. Germline trimming cut 4 bases from V and 2 bases from J; bases unmatched to any gene: 6. There are 16 residues in the CDR3. The CDR3 DNA is TGTGCCAGCAGCCGAACGAGGGGGCCTGGGGCCAACGTCCTGACTTTC. Protein sequence: CASSRTRGPGANVLTF.

This rearrangement joins TRBV5-1 to TRBJ2-5; D is ambiguous. With 0 bases removed from V and 5 bases from J, the gap between germline ends came to 14 bases. This CDR3 region has 15 residues. CDR1 SGHRS and CDR2 YFSETQ come from the germline V gene. In nucleotides, the CDR3 is TGCGCCAGCAGCTTGGGACTGGCCCTGAGGGAGACCCAGTACTTC. This translates into CASSLGLALRETQYF.

The gene calls are TRBV4-3 and TRBJ1-4; no firm D call. The CDR3 has 14 amino acids. Germline V gene lookup returns CDR1 LGHNA and CDR2 YSLEER. Trimming left V 2 bases short and J 5 bases short, with 9 bases between. CDR3 sequence: CASSQNPDNEKLFF. CDR3 nucleotides: TGCGCCAGCAGCCAAAATCCGGACAATGAAAAACTGTTTTTT.

In the case of this clone: Other DNA sequences from this sample encode an identical CDR3 as well. The V and J genes are TRBV6-5 and TRBJ1-1, with D possibly TRBD1 on 5 matching bases. The V end lost 0 bases, the J end lost 3 bases, and 11 bases lay between the germline ends. The CDR3 spans 15 residues. CDR1 is MNHEY, CDR2 SVGAGI, per germline. The CDR3 sequence: CASSYSRTGDTEAFF. For the CDR3, the DNA is TGTGCCAGCAGTTACTCGAGAACAGGCGACACTGAAGCTTTCTTT.

The rearrangement uses TRBV7-9 and TRBJ2-7; D is uncertain. V was clipped by 1 base and J by 2 bases, with 9 bases between them. In germline, CDR1 is SEHNR, CDR2 FQNEAQ (reference sequence). The CDR3 contains 14 residues. The CDR3 DNA is TGTGCCAGCAGCTTAGACTACAGAGCCTACGAGCAGTACTTC. As protein: CASSLDYRAYEQYF.

The V call is TRBV6-6, the J call TRBJ1-2, with D unresolved. The CDR3 is made up of 13 amino acids. Trimming left V 5 bases short and J 7 bases short, with 14 bases between. Germline V gene sequence: CDR1 MNHNY, CDR2 SVGAGI (reference sequence). CDR3 sequence: CASSPQSGSGYTF. The CDR3 DNA is TGTGCCAGCAGTCCGCAGTCGGGGTCTGGCTACACCTTC.